This TCR beta chain was documented in a study of T cells in Graves' hyperthyroidism and ophthalmopathy. Broader study findings: Among clonotypes expanded in thyroid above 0.001, most were also found in blood.

On this clonotype: No antigen is known for it.

V dropped 1 base and J dropped 0 bases, with 10 bases sitting between them. This CDR3 spans 15 amino acids. The germline V gene encodes CDR1 DFQATT and CDR2 SNEGSKA (reference sequence). Patients aged 18 to 65 had newly diagnosed hyperthyroidism lasting under 2 months. Uncontrolled infection, other autoimmune disease, pregnancy or lactation disqualified patients from enrolment. RNA transcripts yielded amplified TCR beta CDR3 regions. First-round RT-PCR with HTBI primers amplified the TCR CDR3 region. TCRdb called the multiplex PCR reads again in MiXCR, with one record for every CDR3 protein. The table has around 440,000 distinct CDR3 sequences, approximately 14% seen once; the top ten hold 7.5% to 9%.

What was sequenced was blood. This sequence was found in a woman younger than 30 with Graves' hyperthyroidism. The chain combines TRBV20-1 with TRBJ1-3; D may be TRBD1 (5 bases). The CDR3 DNA sequence: TGCAGTGCTAGAGCATCGACAGTCTCTGGAAACACCATATATTTT. Encoded protein: CSARASTVSGNTIYF.